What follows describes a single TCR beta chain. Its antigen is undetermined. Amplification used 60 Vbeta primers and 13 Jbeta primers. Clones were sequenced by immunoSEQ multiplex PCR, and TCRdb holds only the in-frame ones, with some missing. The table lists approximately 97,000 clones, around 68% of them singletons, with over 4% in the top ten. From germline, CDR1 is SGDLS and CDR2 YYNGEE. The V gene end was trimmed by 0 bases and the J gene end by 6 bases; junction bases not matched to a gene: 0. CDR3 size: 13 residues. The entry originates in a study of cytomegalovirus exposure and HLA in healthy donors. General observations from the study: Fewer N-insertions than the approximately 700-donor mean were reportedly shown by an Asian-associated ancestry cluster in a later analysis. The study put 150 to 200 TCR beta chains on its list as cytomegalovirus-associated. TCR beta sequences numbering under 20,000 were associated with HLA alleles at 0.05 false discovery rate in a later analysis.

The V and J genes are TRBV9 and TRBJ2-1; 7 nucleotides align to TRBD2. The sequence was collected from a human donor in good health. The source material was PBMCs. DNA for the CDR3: TGTGCCAGCAGCGTAGCGGGGGGCAATGAGCAGTTCTTC. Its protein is CASSVAGGNEQFF. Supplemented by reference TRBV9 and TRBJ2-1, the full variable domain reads DSGVTQTPKHLITATGQRVTLRCSPRSGDLSVYWYQQSLDQGLQFLIQYYNGEERAKGNILERFSAQQFPDLHSELNLSSLELGDSALYFCASSVAGGNEQFFGPGTRLTVL.